This TCR beta chain was captured by sequencing in a study of blood T cell repertoires in COVID-19. Overall study context: The United States, Italy and Spain supplied acute and convalescent COVID-19 samples. PBMCs, B-cell-depleted T cells, or T cells were the source of the cDNA or gDNA that made up the material.

Recovery among Cohort 3 donors was established by two negative PCRs, clearance, or symptom resolution. V trimming: 4 bases; J trimming: 5 bases; junction bases outside the gene matches: 5. Germline V gene sequence: CDR1 SGHRS, CDR2 YFSETQ. The CDR3 consists of 13 residues. In the original workflow: Cell counts per sample came from amplifying reference gene primers. Assay used: immunoSEQ multiplex PCR; TCRdb lists only in-frame clones, some missing. Clonal size and the V and J genes are those of that table, whereas D and trimming came from the DNA. The table lists about 250,000 clones, about 85% of them singletons, with 2.5% to 3.5% in the top ten.

V is TRBV5-1 and J is TRBJ2-7; 8 bases are shared with TRBD1. The receptor was isolated from a woman aged 45-65 years who had recovered from COVID-19. Material for sequencing was PBMCs or T cells enriched from blood (not recorded which). CDR3 in amino acids: CASSGQGGHEQYF. The CDR3 nucleotides read TGCGCCAGCAGCGGACAGGGTGGCCACGAGCAGTACTTC.